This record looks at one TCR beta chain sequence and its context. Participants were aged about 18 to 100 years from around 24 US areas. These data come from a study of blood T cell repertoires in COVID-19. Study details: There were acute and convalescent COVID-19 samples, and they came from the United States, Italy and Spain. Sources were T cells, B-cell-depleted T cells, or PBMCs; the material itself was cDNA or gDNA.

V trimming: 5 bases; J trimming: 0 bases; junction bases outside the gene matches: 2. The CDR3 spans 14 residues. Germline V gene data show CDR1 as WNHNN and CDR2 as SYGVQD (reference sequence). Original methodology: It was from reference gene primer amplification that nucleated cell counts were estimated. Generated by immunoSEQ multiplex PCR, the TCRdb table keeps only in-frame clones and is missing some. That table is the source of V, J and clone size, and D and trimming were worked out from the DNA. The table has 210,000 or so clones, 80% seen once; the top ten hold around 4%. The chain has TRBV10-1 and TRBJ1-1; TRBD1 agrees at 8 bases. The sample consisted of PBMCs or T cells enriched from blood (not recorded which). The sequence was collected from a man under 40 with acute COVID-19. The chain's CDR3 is CASSQDRVNTEAFF. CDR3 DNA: TGCGCCAGCAGTCAGGACAGGGTGAACACTGAAGCTTTCTTT.